These T cell receptor beta chains were read from a single sample in a study of T cell changes during pregnancy in multiple sclerosis. The assay was immunoSEQ multiplex PCR, and TCRdb's table has in-frame clones only and misses some. Of 65,000 to 85,000 clones listed, just over 90% were seen once; the top ten hold roughly 1.4%. This specimen consisted of peripheral blood, obtained in the third trimester of pregnancy. These receptors all stem from a female donor with multiple sclerosis, enrolled in a pregnancy study. Both conserved end residues are part of each CDR3. The order of the fields is J gene, V gene, clone size, D gene, CDR3 DNA, CDR3 protein. D genes are given only for firm matches. Part of the rows lack a size; the others show once, few, many or a class for expanded clones.

j_gene: TRBJ2-7; v_gene: TRBV2; abundance: .; d_gene: .; CDR3nt: TGTGCCAGCACCGAAATTAGTGAGGGCGAGCAGTACTTC; CDR3aa: CASTEISEGEQYF
j_gene: TRBJ2-1; v_gene: TRBV7-9; abundance: .; d_gene: .; CDR3nt: TGTGCCAGCAGCCGGAGCTCAGGCTGGGACTCCGATGAGCAGTTCTTC; CDR3aa: CASSRSSGWDSDEQFF
j_gene: TRBJ2-7; v_gene: TRBV10-3; abundance: once; d_gene: .; CDR3nt: TGTGCCATCGGGACAACCGAGCAGTACTTC; CDR3aa: CAIGTTEQYF
j_gene: TRBJ2-1; v_gene: TRBV7-2; abundance: few; d_gene: TRBD2; CDR3nt: TGTGCCAGCAGCTTAAGGGCGGGGGGGCCGAATGAGCAGTTCTTC; CDR3aa: CASSLRAGGPNEQFF
j_gene: TRBJ1-1; v_gene: TRBV19; abundance: .; d_gene: .; CDR3nt: TGTGCCAGTAGTATAGCGGGGGGCTTCCTGAACACTGAAGCTTTCTTT; CDR3aa: CASSIAGGFLNTEAFF
j_gene: TRBJ2-7; v_gene: TRBV19; abundance: .; d_gene: TRBD1; CDR3nt: TGTGCCAGTAAGAGGAGAGCTGGGACAGGGGTCTACGAGCAGTACTTC; CDR3aa: CASKRRAGTGVYEQYF
j_gene: TRBJ2-3; v_gene: TRBV5-5; abundance: .; d_gene: TRBD2; CDR3nt: TGTGCCAGCAGCTTACTAGCGGGGGGATACACAGATACGCAGTATTTT; CDR3aa: CASSLLAGGYTDTQYF
j_gene: TRBJ1-5; v_gene: TRBV18; abundance: .; d_gene: TRBD1; CDR3nt: TGTGCCAGCTCCCCCAGACCGGGACAGAATAGCAATCAGCCCCAGCATTTT; CDR3aa: CASSPRPGQNSNQPQHF
j_gene: TRBJ1-4; v_gene: TRBV19; abundance: .; d_gene: TRBD1; CDR3nt: TGTGCCAGTCGAATCCTTTGGGGGACAGATGAAAAACTGTTTTTT; CDR3aa: CASRILWGTDEKLFF
j_gene: TRBJ1-2; v_gene: TRBV6-5; abundance: .; d_gene: .; CDR3nt: TGTGCCAGCAGTGCCCGTGCGGGGGCGGTCGGCTACACCTTC; CDR3aa: CASSARAGAVGYTF
j_gene: TRBJ2-1; v_gene: TRBV5-7; abundance: .; d_gene: .; CDR3nt: TGTGCCAGCAGCCCCCCACGATGTGGGGCGAGCTCCTACAATGAGCAGTTCTTC; CDR3aa: CASSPPRCGASSYNEQFF
j_gene: TRBJ2-7; v_gene: TRBV28; abundance: .; d_gene: TRBD1; CDR3nt: TGTGCCAGCAGTTCCTTCGGACAGGTGAACTACGAGCAGTACTTC; CDR3aa: CASSSFGQVNYEQYF
j_gene: TRBJ2-5; v_gene: TRBV5-1; abundance: .; d_gene: TRBD1; CDR3nt: TGCGCCAGTAGACCGGACAGGGCGACATACTTTCAAGAGACCCAGTACTTC; CDR3aa: CASRPDRATYFQETQYF